Presented here are 25 T cell receptor beta chains from one specimen sequenced in a study of control samples from healthy donors and cancer patients. Libraries were prepared by immunoSEQ multiplex PCR; TCRdb keeps only in-frame clonotypes and omits some of them. The sample holds some 410,000 clones, 80% to 95% seen once. Sequencing input: PBMCs. Receptors were obtained from a man aged 35 to 55 with head and neck cancer.

The chain is built from TRBV6-5 and TRBJ2-7; 8 bases are a match to TRBD2. CDR1 and CDR2 (germline): MNHEY, SVGAGI. CDR3 length equals 15 residues. V gave up 6 bases and J gave up 0 bases; unmatched junction bases: 7. The CDR3 nucleotides are TGTGCCAGCAGCAGCGGGAGATTGGCCTCCTACGAGCAGTACTTC. This encodes CASSSGRLASYEQYF.

This rearrangement joins TRBV6-6 to TRBJ2-3; 9 nucleotides align to TRBD2. Trimming at V came to 2 bases and at J to 6 bases, leaving 6 bases not matched to a gene. CDR3 length equals 15 residues. Germline V lookup: CDR1 MNHNY, CDR2 SVGAGI (reference sequence). The CDR3 region has the DNA TGTGCCAGCAGTTACGGAGCGGGAGGTGGGGATACGCAGTATTTT. Translated, it gives CASSYGAGGGDTQYF.

This chain uses TRBV5-1 with TRBJ1-5; a possible D gene is TRBD1 (6 bases). CDR3 size: 15 residues. The V gene's germline CDR1 is SGHRS and CDR2 YFSETQ. The V end lost 3 bases, the J end lost 4 bases, and 14 bases lay between the germline ends. The CDR3 DNA sequence: TGCGCCAGCAGCTCAACAGGGCGAGGGAATCAGCCCCAGCATTTT. This gives the protein CASSSTGRGNQPQHF. The complete variable domain, with remaining parts taken from reference TRBV5-1 and TRBJ1-5, reads KAGVTQTPRYLIKTRGQQVTLSCSPISGHRSVSWYQQTPGQGLQFLFEYFSETQRNKGNFPGRFSGRQFSNSRSEMNVSTLELGDSALYLCASSSTGRGNQPQHFGDGTRLSIL.

The chain combines TRBV28 with TRBJ1-1; D gene ambiguous. Trimming removed 5 bases from V and 4 bases from J, with 14 bases in between. From germline, CDR1 is MDHEN and CDR2 SYDVKM. There are 14 residues in the CDR3. The CDR3 sequence: CASSETRAATEAFF. For the CDR3, the DNA is TGTGCCAGCAGTGAGACCCGGGCGGCCACTGAAGCTTTCTTT. The variable domain in full, with the rest retrieved from reference TRBV28 and TRBJ1-1, is DVKVTQSSRYLVKRTGEKVFLECVQDMDHENMFWYRQDPGLGLRLIYFSYDVKMKEKGDIPEGYSVSREKKERFSLILESASTNQTSMYLCASSETRAATEAFFGQGTRLTVV.

The V and J genes are TRBV13 and TRBJ2-3, with no clear D. The CDR3 runs 11 residues. The V end lost 5 bases, the J end lost 6 bases, and 6 bases lay between the germline ends. Looked up from germline, CDR1 is PRHDT and CDR2 is FYEKMQ (reference sequence). CDR3 bases: TGTGCCAGCAGCGAAACGGATACGCAGTATTTT. It is translated as CASSETDTQYF.

V usage is TRBV9 and J usage is TRBJ2-7; no firm D call. V was trimmed by 3 bases and J by 3 bases, leaving 7 bases between them. CDR1 is SGDLS, CDR2 YYNGEE, per germline. The CDR3 runs 12 residues. The CDR3 region has the DNA TGTGCCAGCAGCGGGGCGAACTACGAGCAGTACTTC. This gives the protein CASSGANYEQYF.

This clone has only a few counts. V and J are TRBV7-8 and TRBJ1-5; D may be TRBD1 (6 bases). CDR1 SGHVS and CDR2 FQNEAQ come from the germline V gene. Trimming left V 5 bases short and J 4 bases short, with 30 bases between. The CDR3 sequence is 20 residues long. For the CDR3, the DNA is TGTGCCAGCAGCCCAGAGCAGCAATTAAGACAAGACAGGACGAATCAGCCCCAGCATTTT. Its translation is CASSPEQQLRQDRTNQPQHF. Using reference TRBV7-8 and TRBJ1-5 for the parts outside the CDR3, the full variable domain is GAGVSQSPRYKVAKRGQDVALRCDPISGHVSLFWYQQALGQGPEFLTYFQNEAQLDKSGLPSDRFFAERPEGSVSTLKIQRTQQEDSAVYLCASSPEQQLRQDRTNQPQHFGDGTRLSIL.

This chain connects TRBV28 to TRBJ2-6; D tentatively reads TRBD1 or TRBD2 (5 bases each). Germline lookup yields CDR1 MDHEN and CDR2 SYDVKM. This CDR3 region has 14 residues. V lost 5 bases and J 2 bases, leaving 7 bases between the germline ends. The chain's CDR3 is CASSQGAGANVLTF. Written as DNA, the CDR3 is TGTGCCAGCAGTCAGGGAGCTGGGGCCAACGTCCTGACTTTC.

The chain combines TRBV5-5 with TRBJ2-1; no clear D. This CDR3 has 13 residues. Per germline, CDR1 SGHKS and CDR2 YYEKEE (reference sequence). V was shortened by 1 base and J by 6 bases, with 8 bases between the two germline ends. CDR3 region: CASSLPSGNEQFF. Written as DNA, the CDR3 is TGTGCCAGCAGCTTGCCGTCGGGCAATGAGCAGTTCTTC.

This clone was detected once. This chain joins TRBV27 and TRBJ2-1; 16 nucleotides align to TRBD2. V lost 2 bases and J lost 7; bases outside the gene matches: 5. Germline CDR1 and CDR2: MNHEY and SMNVEV (reference sequence). This CDR3 has 17 residues. As DNA, the CDR3 is TGTGCCAGCAGTTTAGGGACTAGCGGGAGGGCCAGGAATGAGCAGTTCTTC. It encodes CASSLGTSGRARNEQFF.

As regards this clone: Other DNA sequences in this sample translate to the same CDR3. This chain joins TRBV9 and TRBJ2-3; 15 nucleotides line up with TRBD2. CDR3 length equals 18 residues. Germline V gives CDR1 SGDLS, CDR2 YYNGEE. The V segment lost 4 bases and the J segment 0 bases; nucleotides outside the gene matches: 6. The CDR3 DNA sequence: TGTGCCAGCAGCCGGGGACTAGCGGGGGGAACGAGCACAGATACGCAGTATTTT. It specifies CASSRGLAGGTSTDTQYF.

The chain couples TRBV28 to TRBJ2-7; D gene ambiguous. The germline gives CDR1 MDHEN, CDR2 SYDVKM. This CDR3 has 13 amino acids. V lost 8 bases to trimming and J lost 0 bases, with 11 bases between them. The CDR3 spells CASLERLSYEQYF. CDR3 bases: TGTGCCAGCCTCGAACGGCTCTCCTACGAGCAGTACTTC.

This sequence joins TRBV7-2 and TRBJ1-3; tentatively, D is TRBD1 (5 bases). Germline CDR1 is SGHTA and CDR2 is FQGNSA. The CDR3 has 13 amino acids. The V end lost 6 bases, the J end lost 0 bases, and 6 bases lay between the germline ends. Written as DNA, the CDR3 is TGTGCCAGCAGAGACAGCTCTGGAAACACCATATATTTT. As protein: CASRDSSGNTIYF.

This clone was recorded once. The V call is TRBV6-2 or TRBV6-3, the J call TRBJ1-2; 8 bases line up with TRBD1. V trimming: 4 bases; J trimming: 0 bases; junction bases outside the gene matches: 4. The germline V gene has CDR1 MNHEY and CDR2 SVGEGT. The CDR3 length is 15 residues. As DNA, the CDR3 is TGTGCCAGCAGTTTTGGACAGGGCCCTAACTATGGCTACACCTTC. Protein sequence: CASSFGQGPNYGYTF.

In this sample, this clone turned up once. The rearrangement uses TRBV7-2 and TRBJ2-3; 10 bases fit TRBD2. CDR1 is SGHTA, CDR2 FQGNSA, per germline. The CDR3 sequence is 16 residues long. After removal of 3 bases from V and 4 bases from J, the junction contained 7 bases not matched to a gene. The CDR3 loop is CASSFIAGGGADTQYF. The CDR3 DNA sequence: TGTGCCAGCAGCTTCATAGCGGGGGGTGGTGCAGATACGCAGTATTTT.

This clone has a handful of counts. The chain recombines TRBV18 with TRBJ2-5; tentatively, D is TRBD1 (6 bases). Deletions cut 3 bases from V and 5 bases from J, with 16 bases between. The CDR3 runs 15 residues. Per germline, CDR1 KGHSH and CDR2 LQKENI. CDR3 sequence reads: CASSPQSGHAETQYF. In nucleotides, the CDR3 is TGTGCCAGCTCACCCCAATCGGGACATGCGGAGACCCAGTACTTC.

V is TRBV19 and J is TRBJ2-1; no clear D gene. The germline V gene has CDR1 LNHDA and CDR2 SQIVND (reference sequence). The CDR3 sequence is 11 residues long. V gave up 9 bases and J gave up 4 bases, with 7 bases separating them. The CDR3 nucleotides read TGTGCCAGCACACCATACAATGAGCAGTTCTTC. This sequence encodes CASTPYNEQFF. The full variable domain, its missing parts supplied by reference TRBV19 and TRBJ2-1, is DGGITQSPKYLFRKEGQNVTLSCEQNLNHDAMYWYRQDPGQGLRLIYYSQIVNDFQKGDIAEGYSVSREKKESFPLTVTSAQKNPTAFYLCASTPYNEQFFGPGTRLTVL.

The chain recombines TRBV2 with TRBJ2-1; 11 bases match TRBD2. This CDR3 has 15 amino acids. CDR1 is SNHLY and CDR2 is FYNNEI in the germline V gene. V lost 4 bases, J lost 3 bases, and 2 bases stayed unmatched. The CDR3 nucleotides are TGTGCCAGCAGTGGACTAGCGGGACTCTACAATGAGCAGTTCTTC. It codes for CASSGLAGLYNEQFF.

The chain uses TRBV7-9 and TRBJ1-1, with 10 bases lining up with TRBD1. There are 15 residues in the CDR3. Germline V lookup: CDR1 SEHNR, CDR2 FQNEAQ (reference sequence). Germline trimming cut 5 bases from V and 10 bases from J; bases unmatched to any gene: 13. The CDR3 here is CASSPGGQGEQGAFF. In DNA form, the CDR3 reads TGTGCCAGCAGCCCAGGCGGACAGGGGGAGCAAGGAGCTTTCTTT.

There are a few counts of this clone. The same CDR3 also results from other DNA sequences found in this sample. CDR3 DNA: TGTGCCAGCAGCGTAGGAAGCAATCAGCCCCAGCATTTT. Its translation is CASSVGSNQPQHF. The rearrangement links TRBV9 to TRBJ1-5; D unclear. Germline lookup yields CDR1 SGDLS and CDR2 YYNGEE. V gave up 0 bases and J gave up 1 base, with 2 bases separating them. This CDR3 region has 13 residues.

This chain links TRBV3-1 (or the pseudogene TRBV3-2) with TRBJ1-2; D uncertain. Trimming stripped 6 bases from V and 0 bases from J, with 11 bases between. Germline values: CDR1 LGHDT, CDR2 YNNKEL (reference sequence). The CDR3 spans 14 residues. The CDR3 sequence is CASRQLSSNYGYTF. In nucleotides, the CDR3 is TGTGCCAGCAGGCAACTCTCCTCTAACTATGGCTACACCTTC.

The chain employs TRBV4-1 and TRBJ2-7, with 9 bases that match TRBD1. V trimming: 1 base; J trimming: 4 bases; junction bases outside the gene matches: 2. The CDR3 loop spans 14 amino acids. Germline V gene data show CDR1 as MGHRA and CDR2 as YSYEKL. The CDR3 protein is CASSQGQGVYEQYF. The CDR3 nucleotides are TGCGCCAGCAGCCAAGGACAGGGGGTTTACGAGCAGTACTTC.

The chain carries TRBV28 and TRBJ1-4, with 7 bases that match TRBD1. The germline V gene encodes CDR1 MDHEN and CDR2 SYDVKM. V trimming: 5 bases; J trimming: 4 bases; junction bases outside the gene matches: 7. The CDR3 has 15 residues. This CDR3 is CASSPAGGGNEKLFF. DNA for the CDR3: TGTGCCAGCAGTCCCGCAGGGGGAGGTAATGAAAAACTGTTTTTT.

This rearrangement joins TRBV14 to TRBJ1-1; 7 nucleotides agree with TRBD1. The germline gives CDR1 SGHDN, CDR2 FVKESK. There are 15 residues in the CDR3. Trimming removed 4 bases from V and 1 base from J; junction bases left unmatched: 6. Here the CDR3 reads CASSRMRQGNTEAFF. DNA of the CDR3: TGTGCCAGCAGCCGAATGAGACAGGGGAACACTGAAGCTTTCTTT.

V is TRBV30 and J is TRBJ2-7, with 10 bases matching TRBD1. CDR1 and CDR2 (germline): GTSNPN, SVGIG (reference sequence). The V gene end was trimmed by 0 bases and the J gene end by 4 bases; junction bases not matched to a gene: 6. The CDR3 is 15 amino acids. In DNA form, the CDR3 reads TGTGCCTGGAGTGTTTCCGGGACAGGGGTTTACGAGCAGTACTTC. This codes for CAWSVSGTGVYEQYF. The entire variable domain, with the rest obtained from reference TRBV30 and TRBJ2-7, is as follows: SQTIHQWPATLVQPVGSPLSLECTVEGTSNPNLYWYRQAAGRGLQLLFYSVGIGQISSEVPQNLSASRPQDRQFILSSKKLLLSDSGFYLCAWSVSGTGVYEQYFGPGTRLTVT.